This T cell receptor (beta chain) was retrieved from a study of T cell responses to AZD1222 COVID-19 vaccine. Broader study findings: In a largely white British group with more females than males, clonal diversity was possibly underestimated.

Remarks on this clone: Its specificity is unknown.

CDR3 length: 15 residues. From germline, CDR1 is SGDLS and CDR2 YYNGEE. V lost 2 bases to trimming and J lost 3 bases, with 13 bases between them. The data were produced by immunoSEQ multiplex PCR, yet TCRdb's version contains in-frame clones alone and is incomplete. The sample includes under 20,000 clones, approximately 84% seen only once; the top ten take 15% to 20%. The specimen comprised peripheral blood, sampled 28 days after the second AZD1222 dose. The sequence came from an adult who received the AZD1222 COVID-19 vaccine. The chain recombines TRBV9 with TRBJ2-3; tentatively, D is TRBD1 (6 bases). This CDR3 reads CASSVGDTMTDTQYF. The CDR3 coding sequence is TGTGCCAGCAGCGTGGGGGACACAATGACAGATACGCAGTATTTT.